This T cell receptor (beta chain) was recorded in a study of PD-1 blockade in classical Hodgkin lymphoma. Study results and caveats: Healthy donors were reported to have higher baseline TCR diversity than newly diagnosed patients. Nothing has yet pinned down what causes the repertoire differences, possibly disease activity or prior therapy.

A word on this clone: The antigen remains unidentified.

The time point here: newly diagnosed, previously untreated cHL patient sample. TCRdb's copy holds only in-frame clones and misses some; the assay was immunoSEQ multiplex PCR. The repertoire includes roughly 68,000 clones, roughly 92% of them detected once, and roughly 2.5% sits in the top ten. This receptor was taken from a human donor with classical Hodgkin lymphoma. The sequenced material came from peripheral blood mononuclear cells (PBMCs).

CDR3 in DNA: TGTGCCAGCAGCTTAGTAACAGGAGAAAACACTGAAGCTTTCTTT. The encoded protein is CASSLVTGENTEAFF. The chain has TRBV13 and TRBJ1-1, with D perhaps TRBD1 (5 bases). V shed 1 base and J shed 2 bases, with 11 bases lying between them. Germline loops: CDR1 PRHDT, CDR2 FYEKMQ (reference sequence). CDR3 length equals 15 residues.